Below, 19 T cell receptor beta chains from the same sample are listed, as sequenced in a study of glioma-infiltrating T cells after dendritic cell vaccination. Sequencing used immunoSEQ multiplex PCR; TCRdb keeps in-frame clones, though not all of them. The repertoire holds about 96,000 clones, with approximately 81% as singletons. Sequencing was performed on blood, taken before dendritic cell vaccination. The receptors come from a human donor with glioblastoma.

V gene TRBV6-4 combines with J gene TRBJ1-2, with no clear D. V was pared by 3 bases and J by 4 bases, with 15 bases between. This CDR3 is built from 15 residues. Germline V gives CDR1 MRHNA, CDR2 SNTAGT. Here the CDR3 reads CASSESAASPYGYTF. The DNA for the CDR3 is TGTGCCAGCAGTGAGTCCGCGGCATCGCCCTATGGCTACACCTTC.

V and J are TRBV7-3 and TRBJ2-1, with TRBD2 matching over 8 bases. Germline V gives CDR1 SGHTA, CDR2 FQGTGA. This CDR3 contains 16 residues. Losses at the gene ends were 3 bases for V and 0 bases for J; bases not matched to a gene: 4. The CDR3 here is CASSFSGALSYNEQFF. In nucleotides, the CDR3 is TGTGCCAGCAGCTTTAGCGGGGCCCTCTCCTACAATGAGCAGTTCTTC.

The chain is built from TRBV29-1 and TRBJ2-7; a possible D gene is TRBD2 (7 bases). The length of the CDR3 is 13 residues. Germline V lookup: CDR1 SQVTM, CDR2 ANQGSEA. V lost 5 bases to trimming and J lost 2 bases, with 13 bases between them. CDR3 bases: TGCAGCGTTTGGGGGGGACAAACCTACGAGCAGTACTTC. The encoded protein is CSVWGGQTYEQYF.

There are a few counts of this clone. The chain combines TRBV6-6 with TRBJ2-7; the match to TRBD2 covers 10 bases. Germline trimming cut 9 bases from V and 6 bases from J; bases unmatched to any gene: 14. The germline V gene has CDR1 MNHNY and CDR2 SVGAGI (reference sequence). The CDR3 is 15 residues long. CDR3 residues: CASTLSGTSASEQYF. The CDR3 DNA reads TGTGCCAGTACCCTATCCGGGACTAGCGCCTCCGAGCAGTACTTC.

CDR3 residues: CASSLAVSSDRALYEQYF. CDR3 bases: TGTGCCAGCAGCTTGGCCGTTTCTTCAGACAGGGCCCTCTACGAGCAGTACTTC. The genes are TRBV5-4 and TRBJ2-7, with TRBD1 identical over 7 bases. Germline-derived CDR1 and CDR2 are SGHNT and YYREEE (reference sequence). The CDR3 has 18 amino acids. V dropped 0 bases and J dropped 3; count of bases not matched to a gene: 15.

The gene calls are TRBV19 and TRBJ1-2; D not certain. The CDR3 sequence is 15 residues long. V lost 9 bases and J lost 4, with 21 bases in between. Germline-derived CDR1 and CDR2 are LNHDA and SQIVND (reference sequence). Here the CDR3 reads CASRTNPPGSYGYTF. The DNA for the CDR3 is TGTGCCAGCCGAACGAATCCCCCGGGGTCCTATGGCTACACCTTC.

CDR3 amino acids: CATSRTYYQPQHF. The CDR3 nucleotides are TGTGCCACCAGCAGAACTTACTATCAGCCCCAGCATTTT. The V call is TRBV15, the J call TRBJ1-5; D unclear. The germline V gene has CDR1 LNHNV and CDR2 YYDKDF (reference sequence). The CDR3 has 13 amino acids. Trimming removed 2 bases from V and 5 bases from J, with 7 bases in between. Looking up the rest from reference TRBV15 and TRBJ1-5 gives the full variable domain: DAMVIQNPRYQVTQFGKPVTLSCSQTLNHNVMYWYQQKSSQAPKLLFHYYDKDFNNEADTPDNFQSRRPNTSFCFLDIRSPGLGDTAMYLCATSRTYYQPQHFGDGTRLSIL.

The rearrangement joins TRBV6-1 to TRBJ1-2; TRBD1 matches at 7 bases. This CDR3 contains 14 residues. Germline lookup yields CDR1 MNHNS and CDR2 SASEGT. J was trimmed by 0 bases and V by 4 bases; bases with no gene match: 2. The CDR3 loop reads CASSGDRANYGYTF. The CDR3 DNA reads TGTGCCAGCAGTGGGGACAGAGCTAACTATGGCTACACCTTC.

There are a few counts of this clone. The gene calls are TRBV2 and TRBJ2-7; D gene unclear. The germline V gene has CDR1 SNHLY and CDR2 FYNNEI. The CDR3 sequence is 13 residues long. V lost 6 bases and J 5 bases, leaving 14 bases between the germline ends. CDR3 in DNA: TGTGCCAGCAGCTATGCCGGGTTTAACGAGCAGTACTTC. It yields the protein CASSYAGFNEQYF.

This clone was seen a single time. This chain links TRBV5-1 with TRBJ2-1, with a weak D call TRBD1 (6 bases). Per germline, CDR1 SGHRS and CDR2 YFSETQ. Trimming took 4 bases from V and 2 from J, leaving 10 bases between them. This CDR3 contains 14 residues. The CDR3 here is CASSRQEAYNEQFF. Here the CDR3 DNA reads TGCGCCAGCAGCCGACAGGAAGCCTACAATGAGCAGTTCTTC. Based on the CDR3 plus reference TRBV5-1 and TRBJ2-1, the full variable domain is KAGVTQTPRYLIKTRGQQVTLSCSPISGHRSVSWYQQTPGQGLQFLFEYFSETQRNKGNFPGRFSGRQFSNSRSEMNVSTLELGDSALYLCASSRQEAYNEQFFGPGTRLTVL.

The chain recombines TRBV7-6 with TRBJ2-1; 14 bases are shared with TRBD2. Germline loops: CDR1 SGHVS, CDR2 FNYEAQ. Unmatched junction bases numbered 6, after V lost 5 bases and J lost 6 bases. The CDR3 has 16 residues. DNA of the CDR3: TGTGCCAGCAGCGCGCCGACTAGCGGGAGGGGCAATGAGCAGTTCTTC. This encodes CASSAPTSGRGNEQFF.

This chain joins TRBV4-1 and TRBJ2-7, with D possibly TRBD2 on 6 matching bases. CDR1 is MGHRA, CDR2 YSYEKL, per germline. Trimming pared 3 bases from V and 6 bases from J, leaving 18 bases between. The CDR3 sequence is 15 residues long. CDR3 coding DNA: TGCGCCAGCAGCCACGGACTAAGGTACGGTCGCGAGCAGTACTTC. Translation: CASSHGLRYGREQYF.

This chain connects TRBV27 to TRBJ2-5, with 9 bases lining up with TRBD2. The ends lost 4 bases at V and 4 bases at J; junction bases unmatched: 10. Germline lookup yields CDR1 MNHEY and CDR2 SMNVEV (reference sequence). The CDR3 loop spans 16 amino acids. The CDR3 spells CASSSLGGRGGETQYF. The CDR3 nucleotides read TGTGCCAGCAGTTCCCTTGGCGGGAGGGGAGGAGAGACCCAGTACTTC.

In its sample, this clone was seen once. This chain joins TRBV5-1 and TRBJ2-5; maybe TRBD1 (6 bases). Deletions cut 0 bases from V and 2 bases from J, with 8 bases between. Germline V gene data show CDR1 as SGHRS and CDR2 as YFSETQ. The CDR3 totals 14 residues. CDR3 sequence: CASSLGDTQETQYF. As DNA, the CDR3 is TGCGCCAGCAGCTTGGGGGACACGCAAGAGACCCAGTACTTC.

This sequence joins TRBV5-4 and TRBJ2-1; the match to TRBD2 covers 16 bases. The germline CDR1 and CDR2 sequences are SGHNT and YYREEE (reference sequence). With V trimmed by 3 bases and J by 1 base, 7 bases remained unmatched. The CDR3 covers 19 residues. CDR3 loop: CASSSPGLAGGSSYNEQFF. CDR3 nucleotides: TGTGCCAGCAGCTCGCCGGGACTAGCGGGAGGGAGTTCCTACAATGAGCAGTTCTTC.

The chain employs TRBV5-1 and TRBJ2-7; D is undetermined. Trimming removed 4 bases at V and 3 bases at J, with 8 bases between. The CDR3 is 12 amino acids. Germline V gene lookup returns CDR1 SGHRS and CDR2 YFSETQ. Here the CDR3 DNA reads TGCGCCAGCAGCCCCCCGGGCTACGAGCAGTACTTC. Translating gives CASSPPGYEQYF.

CDR3 sequence: CASSEGAYNEQFF. The CDR3 DNA sequence: TGTGCCAGCAGTGAAGGAGCGTACAATGAGCAGTTCTTC. The V call is TRBV2, the J call TRBJ2-1; no definite D call. The germline V gene has CDR1 SNHLY and CDR2 FYNNEI. The CDR3 totals 13 residues. The V and J ends lost 1 base and 4 bases respectively, with 5 bases between them. The variable domain in full, with the rest retrieved from reference TRBV2 and TRBJ2-1, is EPEVTQTPSHQVTQMGQEVILRCVPISNHLYFYWYRQILGQKVEFLVSFYNNEISEKSEIFDDQFSVERPDGSNFTLKIRSTKLEDSAMYFCASSEGAYNEQFFGPGTRLTVL.

This chain links TRBV5-1 with TRBJ1-2; 8 positions agree with TRBD1. Trimming at V came to 1 base and at J to 7 bases, leaving 12 bases not matched to a gene. CDR1 and CDR2 (germline): SGHRS, YFSETQ. CDR3 length equals 16 residues. The CDR3 nucleotides read TGCGCCAGCAGCTTGAGGGGACAGGCTCCCTTGGGTGGCTACACCTTC. Translation gives CASSLRGQAPLGGYTF.

The chain couples TRBV28 to TRBJ2-7, with 10 nucleotides matching TRBD1. CDR3 length: 16 residues. Per the germline V gene, CDR1 is MDHEN and CDR2 is SYDVKM. The trim removed 4 bases at V and 3 bases at J, leaving 9 bases unmatched. The DNA of the CDR3 is TGTGCCAGCAGTTCCCAGACCGGGACAGGGGTCTACGAGCAGTACTTC. Translating gives CASSSQTGTGVYEQYF.